Described below is a single TCR beta chain sequence and its context. In the original processing: Amplification of reference gene primers provided the estimated nucleated cell counts. Assay used: immunoSEQ multiplex PCR; TCRdb lists only in-frame clones, some missing. The V and J calls and clone size are taken from that table; D and trimming were inferred from the DNA. This sample carries about 61,000 clones, around 88% of them seen once, and the ten largest clones take 15% to 20%. The sample belongs to a study of blood T cell repertoires in COVID-19. Whole-study context: Sources were T cells, B-cell-depleted T cells, or PBMCs; the material itself was cDNA or gDNA.

Germline loops: CDR1 MNHNS, CDR2 SASEGT. The junction had 7 bases not matched to a gene; V was cut back by 1 base and J by 2 bases. The CDR3 extends over 18 amino acids. The chain combines TRBV6-1 with TRBJ1-5; 11 bases match TRBD1. The clonotype comes from an elderly woman with active COVID-19. Sequences were obtained from peripheral blood. The CDR3 spells CASSEGTGGILGNQPQHF. In DNA form, the CDR3 reads TGTGCCAGCAGTGAAGGGACAGGGGGCATTCTCGGCAATCAGCCCCAGCATTTT.